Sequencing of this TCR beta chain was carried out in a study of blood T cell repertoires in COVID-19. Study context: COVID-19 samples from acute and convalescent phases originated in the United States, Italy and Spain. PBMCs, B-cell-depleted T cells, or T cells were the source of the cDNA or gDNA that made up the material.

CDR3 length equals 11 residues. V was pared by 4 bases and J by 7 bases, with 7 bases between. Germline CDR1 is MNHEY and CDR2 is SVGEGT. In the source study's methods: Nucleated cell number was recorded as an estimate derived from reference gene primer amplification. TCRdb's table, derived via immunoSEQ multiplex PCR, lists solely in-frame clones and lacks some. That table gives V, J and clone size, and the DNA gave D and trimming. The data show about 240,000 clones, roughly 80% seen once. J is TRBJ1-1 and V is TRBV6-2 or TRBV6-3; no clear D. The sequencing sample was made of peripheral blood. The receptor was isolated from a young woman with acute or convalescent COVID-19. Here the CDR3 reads CASSWQVEAFF. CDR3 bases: TGTGCCAGCAGTTGGCAGGTTGAAGCTTTCTTT.